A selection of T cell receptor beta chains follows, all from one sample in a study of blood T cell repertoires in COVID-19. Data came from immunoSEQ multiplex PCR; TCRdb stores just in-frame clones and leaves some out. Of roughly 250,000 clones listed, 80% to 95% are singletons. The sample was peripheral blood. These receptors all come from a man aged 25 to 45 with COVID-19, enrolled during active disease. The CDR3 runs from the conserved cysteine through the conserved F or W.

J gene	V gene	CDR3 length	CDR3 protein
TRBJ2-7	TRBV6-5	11	CASGGPYEQYF
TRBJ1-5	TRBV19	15	CASSVGQGGNQPQHF
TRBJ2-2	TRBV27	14	CASSPGGGTGELFF
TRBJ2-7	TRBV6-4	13	CASSAGAGTEQYF
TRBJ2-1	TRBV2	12	CARGQGLGEQFF
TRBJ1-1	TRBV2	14	CASSLDRGGTEAFF
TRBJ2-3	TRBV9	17	CASSVAGRVPSTDTQYF
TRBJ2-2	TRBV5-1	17	CASHRGGQVGSTGELFF
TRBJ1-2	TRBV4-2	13	CASSWDRGYGYTF
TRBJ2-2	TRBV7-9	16	CASNRRGGINTGELFF
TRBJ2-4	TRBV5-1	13	CASSLEGMDIQYF
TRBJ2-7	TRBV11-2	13	CASSPGSGGAAYF
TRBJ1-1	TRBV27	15	CASRKTQVRNAEAFF
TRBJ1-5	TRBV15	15	CATSRDGLGNQPQHF
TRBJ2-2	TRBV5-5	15	CASSSLAGGPGELFF
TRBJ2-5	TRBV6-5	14	CASSPPGDQETQYF
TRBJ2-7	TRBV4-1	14	CASKPGQGSYEQYF
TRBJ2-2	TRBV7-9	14	CASSLRSPSGELFF
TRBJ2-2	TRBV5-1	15	CASSETTGGTGELFF
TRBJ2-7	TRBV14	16	CASSQEDRTSGYEQYF
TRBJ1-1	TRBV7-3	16	CASSFYRAAGVTEAFF
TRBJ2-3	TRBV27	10	CAELRDSQYF
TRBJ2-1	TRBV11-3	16	CASSFEGSSPYNEQFF
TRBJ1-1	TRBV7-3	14	CASSLQGMNTEAFF
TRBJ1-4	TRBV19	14	CASSTDRGGEKLFF
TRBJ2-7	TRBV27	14	CASSLSRDNYEQYF
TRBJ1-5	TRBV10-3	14	CAISEDRGGQPQHF
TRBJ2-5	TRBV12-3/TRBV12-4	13	CASGGAAKETQYF